The rows below give T cell receptor beta chains drawn from one sample of a study of technical replicates of blood from several donors. This table comes from immunoSEQ multiplex PCR, and its TCRdb copy is limited to in-frame clones, with some not included. Of just over 75,000 clones listed, 93% are singletons. Sequenced: T cells isolated from PBMCs. The receptor set was obtained from a human donor in good health. Each CDR3 is given with its conserved first and last residue. The D gene is left open where the match is weak. Not every row has a clone size; where given, it reads once, few, many or a size class.

>TRBJ1-5|NA|TRBV28|NA
CASSWAYQPQHF
TGTGCCAGCAGTTGGGCTTATCAGCCCCAGCATTTT
>TRBJ2-1|NA|TRBV9|TRBD2
CASSGGTSAPNEQFF
TGTGCCAGCAGCGGCGGAACTAGCGCACCCAATGAGCAGTTCTTC
>TRBJ2-1|NA|TRBV9|TRBD2
CASSVGSGSSNEQFF
TGTGCCAGCAGCGTAGGGAGCGGGAGTAGCAATGAGCAGTTCTTC
>TRBJ1-3|NA|TRBV7-9|NA
CASSLMSGSGNTIYF
TGTGCCAGCAGCTTAATGTCCGGCTCTGGAAACACCATATATTTT
>TRBJ2-7|NA|TRBV4-1|NA
CASSQEPVPSRYEQYF
TGCGCCAGCAGCCAAGAGCCTGTCCCGTCCAGATACGAGCAGTACTTC
>TRBJ2-5|NA|TRBV19|NA
CASSMGIGGETQYF
TGTGCCAGTAGTATGGGGATAGGGGGAGAGACCCAGTACTTC
>TRBJ2-7|NA|TRBV4-2|NA
CASSQDLALAYEQYF
TGTGCCAGCAGCCAAGATCTAGCGCTGGCCTACGAGCAGTACTTC
>TRBJ2-7|NA|TRBV7-2|NA
CASSLEEIYEQYF
TGTGCCAGCAGCTTAGAAGAGATCTACGAGCAGTACTTC
>TRBJ2-7|NA|TRBV30|NA
CAWSLNLDYEQYF
TGTGCCTGGAGCCTAAACTTAGATTACGAGCAGTACTTC
>TRBJ1-1|NA|TRBV10-1|TRBD1
CARPRDRKKGTEAFF
TGCGCCCGCCCCCGGGACAGGAAAAAGGGCACTGAAGCTTTCTTT
>TRBJ1-5|NA|TRBV12-5|TRBD1
CASGLPKQGNQPQHF
TGTGCTAGTGGTTTGCCTAAACAGGGGAATCAGCCCCAGCATTTT
>TRBJ2-7|NA|TRBV2|TRBD1
CASSRTGSPYEQYF
TGTGCCAGCAGTAGGACAGGGTCGCCCTACGAGCAGTACTTC
>TRBJ2-2|NA|TRBV9|NA
CASRGGRADTGELFF
TGTGCCAGCAGGGGAGGAAGGGCGGACACCGGGGAGCTGTTTTTT
>TRBJ1-1|NA|TRBV15|NA
CATSSLEASVNTEAFF
TGTGCCACCAGCAGTTTAGAGGCCAGCGTAAACACTGAAGCTTTCTTT
>TRBJ1-2|NA|TRBV19|TRBD1
CASRPPGQSVYGYTF
TGTGCCAGTAGACCTCCGGGACAGTCCGTCTATGGCTACACCTTC
>TRBJ2-7|NA|TRBV7-3|TRBD2
CASSGGTTYEQYF
TGTGCCAGCAGCGGGGGGACTACCTACGAGCAGTACTTC
>TRBJ1-1|NA|TRBV7-3|NA
CASSLMRVGNTEAFF
TGTGCCAGCAGCTTAATGAGGGTGGGGAACACTGAAGCTTTCTTT
>TRBJ1-1|NA|TRBV11-2|NA
CASSLRMSTEAFF
TGTGCCAGCAGCCTAAGAATGAGCACTGAAGCTTTCTTT
>TRBJ1-3|NA|TRBV27|NA
CASSPRTGNTIYF
TGTGCCAGCAGTCCTCGGACAGGAAACACCATATATTTT
>TRBJ2-7|once|TRBV4-2|TRBD1
CASSQSGTGDEQYF
TGTGCCAGCAGCCAATCCGGGACAGGGGACGAGCAGTACTTC
>TRBJ2-3|NA|TRBV7-4|NA
CASSLQGRPDTQYF
TGTGCCAGCAGCTTACAGGGAAGGCCAGATACGCAGTATTTT
>TRBJ1-1|NA|TRBV15|NA
CATSSLLSTEAFF
TGTGCCACCAGCAGCCTGTTGAGCACTGAAGCTTTCTTT
>TRBJ2-7|NA|TRBV2|NA
CASSAGYEQYF
TGTGCCAGCAGTGCCGGGTACGAGCAGTACTTC
>TRBJ1-1|once|TRBV6-1|TRBD1
CASSEPELTGGDTEAFF
TGTGCCAGCAGTGAACCGGAACTGACAGGGGGGGATACTGAAGCTTTCTTT
>TRBJ2-1|NA|TRBV23-1|TRBD2
CASSHIAGVAYNEQFF
TGCGCCAGCAGTCACATAGCGGGAGTCGCCTACAATGAGCAGTTCTTC
>TRBJ1-2|NA|TRBV19|NA
CASYNSDPSLQNYGYTF
TGTGCCAGTTACAACTCCGACCCTTCTTTACAGAACTATGGCTACACCTTC
>TRBJ2-3|once|TRBV7-2|NA
CASSLELAETTDTQYF
TGTGCCAGCAGCTTAGAGTTAGCGGAGACTACAGATACGCAGTATTTT
>TRBJ1-3|NA|TRBV11-2|NA
CASKTFTGNTIYF
TGTGCCAGCAAGACTTTTACTGGAAACACCATATATTTT